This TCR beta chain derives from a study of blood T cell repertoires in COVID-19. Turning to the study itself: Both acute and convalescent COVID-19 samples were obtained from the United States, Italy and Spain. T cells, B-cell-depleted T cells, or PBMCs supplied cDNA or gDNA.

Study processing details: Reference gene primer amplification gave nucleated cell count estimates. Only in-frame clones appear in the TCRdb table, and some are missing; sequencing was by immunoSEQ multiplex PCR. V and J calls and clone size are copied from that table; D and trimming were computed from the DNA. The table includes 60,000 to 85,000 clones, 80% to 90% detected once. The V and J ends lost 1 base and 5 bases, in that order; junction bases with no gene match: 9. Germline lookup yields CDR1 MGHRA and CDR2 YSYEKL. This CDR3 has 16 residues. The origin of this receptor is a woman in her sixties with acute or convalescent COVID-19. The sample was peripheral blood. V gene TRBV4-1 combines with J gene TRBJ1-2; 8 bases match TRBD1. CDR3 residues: CASSQGPRGREYGYTF. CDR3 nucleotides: TGCGCCAGCAGCCAAGGCCCCAGGGGGCGTGAATATGGCTACACCTTC.